Following are 26 T cell receptor beta chains from one sample sequenced in a study of beta chain features in type 1 diabetes. Sequencing targeted expressed TCRB transcripts, as all isolated RNA had been reverse transcribed. Sequencing was performed with immunoSEQ multiplex PCR; in TCRdb, only in-frame clones are kept and a portion is missing. The table lists tens of thousands of clones, approximately 32% of them singletons. Specimen: stem cell memory CD4+ T cells from blood. These receptors were obtained from a woman aged 18-29 years in good health.

Details on this clone: Other DNA sequences from this sample encode an identical CDR3 as well. V usage is TRBV9 and J usage is TRBJ2-5; weak D call: TRBD2 (5 bases). Germline loops: CDR1 SGDLS, CDR2 YYNGEE. Trimming shortened V by 0 bases and J by 0 bases, and 9 bases separated the two germline ends. The CDR3 is made up of 15 amino acids. The CDR3, as DNA: TGTGCCAGCAGCGTAGGGAACGGGAACCAAGAGACCCAGTACTTC. Its protein product is CASSVGNGNQETQYF.

This clone has a handful of counts. DNA for the CDR3: TGCGCCAGCAGCCCGTCCACAGGGAAATCTAGCACAGATACGCAGTATTTT. This translates into CASSPSTGKSSTDTQYF. The V call is TRBV4-1, the J call TRBJ2-3, with a possible D match to TRBD1 (6 bases). The CDR3 length is 17 residues. CDR1 is MGHRA, CDR2 YSYEKL, per germline. Trimming shortened V by 4 bases and J by 0 bases, and 17 bases separated the two germline ends.

This clone was detected a few times. The chain employs TRBV7-2 and TRBJ2-6, with TRBD2 identical over 7 bases. Germline CDR1 is SGHTA and CDR2 is FQGNSA. The CDR3 is 16 residues long. With V trimmed by 2 bases and J by 4 bases, 5 bases remained unmatched. This CDR3 reads CASSLNGGRGANVLTF. CDR3 DNA sequence: TGTGCCAGCAGCTTAAACGGGGGGAGAGGGGCCAACGTCCTGACTTTC.

V is TRBV6-1 and J is TRBJ1-2, with a possible D match to TRBD1 (5 bases). The V end was cut by 2 bases, the J end by 2 bases, with 9 bases between. The CDR3 covers 14 residues. Germline V CDR1 and CDR2: MNHNS, SASEGT. The CDR3 DNA is TGTGCCAGCAGTGAAACAGGAAGAAACTATGGCTACACCTTC. The encoded protein is CASSETGRNYGYTF.

This sequence joins TRBV19 and TRBJ1-5; TRBD1 matches at 9 bases. The CDR3 totals 14 residues. Germline-derived CDR1 and CDR2 are LNHDA and SQIVND (reference sequence). With 7 bases clipped from V and 6 bases from J, the junction kept 7 bases outside the gene matches. CDR3 nucleotides: TGTGCCAGTACCCCGGGACAGGGCAGTCAGCCCCAGCATTTT. Its protein product is CASTPGQGSQPQHF.

This clone was counted a few times. This chain uses TRBV7-9 with TRBJ1-1, with D possibly being TRBD1 (6 bases). V was pared by 5 bases and J by 1 base, with 14 bases between. This CDR3 has 15 residues. Germline lookup yields CDR1 SEHNR and CDR2 FQNEAQ (reference sequence). CDR3: CASSRVGGQNTEAFF. In nucleotides, the CDR3 is TGTGCCAGCAGCCGGGTCGGGGGGCAGAACACTGAAGCTTTCTTT.

The CDR3 DNA follows: TGCGCCAGCAGCCTGGACAGTGGATACTACGAGCAGTACTTC. Translated: CASSLDSGYYEQYF. The chain is built from TRBV5-1 and TRBJ2-7; D is perhaps TRBD1 (6 bases). Trimming left V 4 bases short and J 3 bases short, with 14 bases between. The CDR3 loop spans 14 amino acids. The V gene's germline CDR1 is SGHRS and CDR2 YFSETQ.

Only a few counts were recorded for this clone. V usage is TRBV13 and J usage is TRBJ2-5, with 8 nucleotides matching TRBD1. Germline CDR1 reads PRHDT; CDR2 reads FYEKMQ (reference sequence). Trimming took 5 bases from V and 5 from J; bases not matched to a gene: 7. The CDR3 loop spans 14 amino acids. CDR3: CASSRDRGQETQYF. CDR3 bases: TGTGCCAGCAGCCGAGACAGGGGCCAGGAGACCCAGTACTTC.

The chain couples TRBV2 to TRBJ2-7, with 8 bases that match TRBD2. The CDR3 loop spans 15 amino acids. J gave up 4 bases and V 2 bases, and 7 bases lay outside the gene matches. Germline values: CDR1 SNHLY, CDR2 FYNNEI. The DNA of the CDR3 is TGTGCCAGCAGTGAACCCCTAGCGGGTTCGTACGAGCAGTACTTC. Protein sequence: CASSEPLAGSYEQYF.

The CDR3 coding sequence is TGCAGTGCTAGTAAGGGGTCTGGCTACACCTTC. This gives the protein CSASKGSGYTF. The V call is TRBV20-1, the J call TRBJ1-2, with a weak D call TRBD1 (5 bases). CDR3 size: 11 residues. V lost 3 bases, J lost 7 bases, and 9 bases lay in between. Germline CDR1 reads DFQATT; CDR2 reads SNEGSKA (reference sequence).

The chain carries TRBV6-1 and TRBJ2-5, with no clear D. The CDR3 covers 13 residues. Trimming took off 8 bases at V and 0 bases at J, with 10 bases between the two ends. Germline CDR1 is MNHNS and CDR2 is SASEGT. The CDR3 sequence: CASRGADQETQYF. CDR3 sequence (DNA): TGTGCCAGCCGAGGAGCAGACCAAGAGACCCAGTACTTC.

This clone was observed a few times. The chain employs TRBV28 and TRBJ2-5, with D possibly matching TRBD1 (6 bases). The CDR3 spans 14 residues. CDR1 is MDHEN and CDR2 is SYDVKM in the germline V gene. V was cut by 4 bases and J by 1 base, with 10 bases left in between. The CDR3 loop reads CASSSGQFQETQYF. CDR3 in DNA: TGTGCCAGCAGTTCCGGACAGTTCCAAGAGACCCAGTACTTC.

V gene TRBV6-5 combines with J gene TRBJ2-7, with TRBD2 matching 11 bases. The CDR3 length is 16 residues. With 0 bases clipped from V and 1 base from J, the junction kept 2 bases outside the gene matches. Germline lookup yields CDR1 MNHEY and CDR2 SVGAGI. CDR3: CASSYSRLAGSYEQYF. The CDR3 bases are TGTGCCAGCAGTTACTCGAGACTAGCGGGGTCCTACGAGCAGTACTTC.

The chain employs TRBV29-1 and TRBJ2-7; the match to TRBD2 covers 12 bases. Germline V CDR1 and CDR2: SQVTM, ANQGSEA. This CDR3 contains 15 residues. J lost 5 bases, V lost 6 bases, and 11 bases had no gene match. CDR3 bases: TGCAGCGTGCTCGGACTAGCGGGACGCGGTCACGAGCAGTACTTC. Its translation: CSVLGLAGRGHEQYF.

This clone was detected once. The rearrangement joins TRBV6-6 to TRBJ2-3, with 9 bases that match TRBD1. The J segment lost 5 bases and the V segment lost 7 bases, leaving 10 bases of the junction unmatched. Germline CDR1 reads MNHNY; CDR2 reads SVGAGI (reference sequence). This CDR3 spans 15 amino acids. The CDR3 sequence: CASNPSGQGIDTQYF. CDR3 coding DNA: TGTGCCAGCAACCCCTCGGGACAGGGAATAGATACGCAGTATTTT.

V and J are TRBV7-8 and TRBJ2-7; maybe TRBD1 (5 bases). The CDR3 spans 15 residues. The V gene's germline CDR1 is SGHVS and CDR2 FQNEAQ. V was clipped by 0 bases and J by 0 bases, with 9 bases between them. The CDR3 DNA is TGTGCCAGCAGCTTAGCCTACAGGCTCTCCTACGAGCAGTACTTC. This translates into CASSLAYRLSYEQYF. Using reference TRBV7-8 and TRBJ2-7 for the parts outside the CDR3, the full variable domain is GAGVSQSPRYKVAKRGQDVALRCDPISGHVSLFWYQQALGQGPEFLTYFQNEAQLDKSGLPSDRFFAERPEGSVSTLKIQRTQQEDSAVYLCASSLAYRLSYEQYFGPGTRLTVT.

The rearrangement joins TRBV11-3 to TRBJ1-1, with 8 bases that match TRBD1. V lost 1 base to trimming and J lost 1 base; unmatched junction nucleotides: 8. Looked up from germline, CDR1 is SGHNT and CDR2 is YENEEA. This CDR3 is 17 amino acids long. CDR3 protein: CASSLGDRIRGNTEAFF. The CDR3 DNA sequence: TGTGCCAGCAGCTTAGGGGACAGGATAAGAGGGAACACTGAAGCTTTCTTT. The complete variable domain, with remaining parts taken from reference TRBV11-3 and TRBJ1-1, reads EAGVVQSPRYKIIEKKQPVAFWCNPISGHNTLYWYLQNLGQGPELLIRYENEEAVDDSQLPKDRFSAERLKGVDSTLKIQPAELGDSAVYLCASSLGDRIRGNTEAFFGQGTRLTVV.

The chain recombines TRBV30 with TRBJ1-5; a possible D gene is TRBD1 (5 bases). Looked up from germline, CDR1 is GTSNPN and CDR2 is SVGIG (reference sequence). This CDR3 comprises 13 residues. V was trimmed by 5 bases and J by 3 bases, leaving 11 bases between them. The CDR3 DNA reads as TGTGCCTGGTCAAAGGGGTACAATCAGCCCCAGCATTTT. It yields the protein CAWSKGYNQPQHF.

V is TRBV28 and J is TRBJ1-1; tentative D call: TRBD1 (6 bases). Per the germline V gene, CDR1 is MDHEN and CDR2 is SYDVKM. This CDR3 contains 12 residues. V lost 9 bases and J lost 1, with 9 bases in between. The CDR3 region has the DNA TGTGCCAGTATGACAGGGAACACTGAAGCTTTCTTT. Translation gives CASMTGNTEAFF.

This sequence joins TRBV11-2 and TRBJ2-2; 8 bases match TRBD2. CDR1 and CDR2 (germline): SGHAT, FQNNGV. V lost 3 bases, J lost 4 bases, and 7 bases stayed unmatched. The CDR3 extends over 16 amino acids. CDR3: CASSFRREATTGELFF. CDR3 bases: TGTGCCAGCAGCTTTCGGCGGGAGGCAACCACCGGGGAGCTGTTTTTT.

The chain links TRBV4-3 to TRBJ2-5; D gene uncertain. V was shortened by 2 bases and J by 5 bases, with 9 bases between the two germline ends. The CDR3 sequence is 13 residues long. Germline V gene data show CDR1 as LGHNA and CDR2 as YSLEER. Here the CDR3 reads CASSQMAGETQYF. The CDR3 coding sequence is TGCGCCAGCAGCCAAATGGCAGGCGAGACCCAGTACTTC.

V and J are TRBV11-2 and TRBJ2-7, with TRBD2 matching 9 bases. CDR3 length: 16 residues. The ends lost 6 bases at V and 1 base at J; junction bases unmatched: 10. Germline V lookup: CDR1 SGHAT, CDR2 FQNNGV. This chain's CDR3 is CASRPRGAGGSYEQYF. The DNA of the CDR3 is TGTGCCAGCAGGCCTCGGGGGGCGGGAGGGTCCTACGAGCAGTACTTC.

This chain links TRBV11-2 with TRBJ2-1, with D possibly matching TRBD1 (6 bases). Looked up from germline, CDR1 is SGHAT and CDR2 is FQNNGV. The CDR3 length is 13 residues. Trimming left V 8 bases short and J 9 bases short, with 17 bases between. The CDR3 sequence: CASGGPLDGEQFF. The CDR3 region has the DNA TGTGCCAGCGGGGGCCCTCTGGACGGTGAGCAGTTCTTC.

The sample holds a few counts of this clone. The CDR3 protein is CASSLGGAGAGYTF. CDR3 nucleotide sequence: TGTGCCAGCAGCTTAGGAGGGGCGGGGGCCGGCTACACCTTC. The gene calls are TRBV7-2 and TRBJ1-2, with D possibly being TRBD1 (6 bases). Between the trimmed V and J ends, which lost 1 base and 8 bases, there was a span of 14 bases. Germline-derived CDR1 and CDR2 are SGHTA and FQGNSA. The CDR3 runs to 14 residues. The whole variable domain, filled in from reference TRBV7-2 and TRBJ1-2, reads GAGVSQSPSNKVTEKGKDVELRCDPISGHTALYWYRQSLGQGLEFLIYFQGNSAPDKSGLPSDRFSAERTGGSVSTLTIQRTQQEDSAVYLCASSLGGAGAGYTFGSGTRLTVV.

This rearrangement joins TRBV5-4 to TRBJ2-5, with 8 bases aligning to TRBD1. The CDR3 totals 14 residues. Germline V lookup: CDR1 SGHNT, CDR2 YYREEE (reference sequence). V shed 4 bases, J shed 2 bases, and the junction held 4 bases outside the gene matches. CDR3 loop: CASSPNRGQETQYF. The CDR3, as DNA: TGTGCCAGCAGCCCAAACAGGGGGCAAGAGACCCAGTACTTC.

This clone showed up just a few times. The V call is TRBV7-3, the J call TRBJ1-2; D possibly corresponds to TRBD1 (6 bases). The CDR3 is 14 residues long. V lost 3 bases and J 6 bases, leaving 14 bases between the germline ends. Germline loops: CDR1 SGHTA, CDR2 FQGTGA. CDR3: CASSFLKDSHGYTF. CDR3 nucleotide sequence: TGTGCCAGCAGCTTCCTCAAGGACAGCCATGGCTACACCTTC.